Listed below are T cell receptor beta chains from one sample, sequenced in a study of human CD8 memory T cell subsets. Each CDR3 protein gets one entry in TCRdb, which reprocessed the 5' RACE reads and gives no DNA. Its table records 15,000 to 20,000 distinct CDR3 sequences. Input material: CD8+ T cells from PBMCs. These TCRs come from a human donor in good health. CDR3s include the opening cysteine and the closing phenylalanine or tryptophan. Each record gives: V gene, J gene, clone size, CDR3 protein. Not every row has a clone size; where given, it reads once, few, many or a size class.

v_gene: TRBV2; j_gene: TRBJ2-2; abundance: -; CDR3aa: CASRLLQGTGELFF
v_gene: TRBV20-1; j_gene: TRBJ1-2; abundance: -; CDR3aa: CSARDLRDDYGYTF
v_gene: TRBV30; j_gene: TRBJ2-1; abundance: -; CDR3aa: CAWSVPGQLGNEQFF
v_gene: TRBV20-1; j_gene: TRBJ2-7; abundance: -; CDR3aa: CSARRTGDPYEQYF
v_gene: TRBV9; j_gene: TRBJ2-2; abundance: -; CDR3aa: CASSHPGTSGRATGELFF
v_gene: TRBV12-3/TRBV12-4; j_gene: TRBJ2-1; abundance: -; CDR3aa: CASNSGVEQFF
v_gene: TRBV4-1; j_gene: TRBJ1-2; abundance: -; CDR3aa: CASSPRVGRDTYGYTF
v_gene: TRBV4-2; j_gene: TRBJ2-1; abundance: -; CDR3aa: CASTRGTATYNEQFF
v_gene: TRBV24-1; j_gene: TRBJ1-2; abundance: -; CDR3aa: CATNSRADGYTF
v_gene: TRBV6-5; j_gene: TRBJ1-1; abundance: -; CDR3aa: CASRYRSGQLNTEAFF
v_gene: TRBV20-1; j_gene: TRBJ1-1; abundance: -; CDR3aa: CSARDGIAGGDVPEAFF
v_gene: TRBV11-2; j_gene: TRBJ2-2; abundance: -; CDR3aa: CASSEGTGELFF
v_gene: TRBV4-3; j_gene: TRBJ2-1; abundance: -; CDR3aa: CASSHPGGRSSYNEQFF
v_gene: TRBV11-2; j_gene: TRBJ1-4; abundance: -; CDR3aa: CASSLVARASYGGKLFF
v_gene: TRBV9; j_gene: TRBJ2-7; abundance: -; CDR3aa: CASSPSGQSYEQYF
v_gene: TRBV28; j_gene: TRBJ2-1; abundance: -; CDR3aa: CASSLVRLAAAQIPNEQFF
v_gene: TRBV18; j_gene: TRBJ2-2; abundance: -; CDR3aa: CASSLTQPTVNTGELFF
v_gene: TRBV20-1; j_gene: TRBJ1-5; abundance: -; CDR3aa: CSAQREPGGNQPQHF
v_gene: TRBV14; j_gene: TRBJ2-1; abundance: -; CDR3aa: CASRLTGGGRVHEQFF
v_gene: TRBV7-2; j_gene: TRBJ2-7; abundance: -; CDR3aa: CASSLGRGLDEQYF
v_gene: TRBV4-1; j_gene: TRBJ2-1; abundance: -; CDR3aa: CASSRSISSYNEQFF
v_gene: TRBV29-1; j_gene: TRBJ2-3; abundance: medium-sized; CDR3aa: CSVEDKGQRTDTQYF